This T cell receptor beta chain was sequenced in a study of CXCR3-negative and CXCR3-positive naive CD8 T cells (dated by TCRdb to between 2017 and 2020). For the wider study: In total, some 150 million TRB reads were obtained, which works out to roughly 1.5 +/- 0.3 million reads per library. The diversity and physicochemical repertoire analyses included more than ten donors pooled from two independent experiments. The TRBV-TRBJ cluster analysis covered naive subsets from 5 donors and memory cells from 3 donors. Study-level results and caveats: Because surface CD5, which is linked to self-reactivity in mice, was comparable between the naive subsets, TCR interaction strength was also inferred from the physicochemical properties of TRB CDR3s. TRBV-TRBJ usage was similar between naive CXCR3-negative and CXCR3-positive cells from the same donor, while memory cells showed distinct patterns. Both naive subsets had comparably high repertoire diversity, while memory CD8+ T cells had much lower repertoire diversity. Compared with CXCR3-negative naive cells, CXCR3-positive naive cells had TRB CDR3s with higher hydrophobicity (lower Kidera factor 4), lower energy, and higher strength and volume indices. Freshly isolated PBMCs were used for most assays because CXCR3 expression went down partially after cryopreservation.

Data came from a NextSeq 550. The Human TCR Profiling Kit (MiLaboratory) was used to prepare UMI-labeled 5' RACE TRB cDNA libraries. cDNA synthesis used the entire amount of extracted RNA, and PCR amplification then used the entire amount of cDNA produced. Libraries were prepared in parallel with an identical number of PCR cycles. As for the authors' bioinformatics: About 54,000 +/- 9,700 unique UMI-labeled TRB cDNA molecules per library were extracted with MIGEC and MiXCR, with at least two reads per UMI required. An average of about 40,000 +/- 10,000 functional in-frame TRB CDR3 nucleotide clonotypes without stop codons was found per library. After downsampling to 5000 UMI-labeled TRB molecules per sample, diversity metrics such as normalized Shannon-Wiener and Chao1 were calculated in VDJtools. Clonotype-size-weighted physicochemical properties of the central five CDR3 residues (interaction energy, strength, volume and Kidera factor 4) were computed in VDJtools. TCRdb reprocessed the reads into one record per CDR3 protein sequence, lacking DNA. The V and J calls, along with clone size, are taken from TCRdb and not from the paper's own processing. The table of this sample itemizes fewer than 90,000 distinct CDR3 sequences. The leading ten clones occupy around 1.4% of the sample.

For this clonotype: The target of this receptor is not known.

The cysteine opens and the phenylalanine closes a CDR3 of 15 amino acids. A DNA sequence was not provided. CDR1 MNHEY and CDR2 SMNVEV were looked up in the germline V gene (reference sequence). Each CD8+ T cell subset was flow-sorted in triplicate, with approximately 300,000 cells per subset placed directly into RLT lysis buffer. Naive CD8+ T cells were defined stringently as CD45RO-CCR7+CD27+CD95- to exclude memory contaminants. Using standard density gradient centrifugation, peripheral blood mononuclear cells were isolated from buffy coats. Naive CXCR3-negative and CXCR3-positive CD8+ T cells were flow-sorted using a FACSAria III. Total RNA was extracted from sorted cells using an RNeasy Mini Kit.

This sequence uses TRBV27 and TRBJ2-7; with no DNA, the TCRdb D assignment of TRBD1 cannot be verified. The source material was naive CXCR3- CD8+ T cells from blood. What this sample's cell subset or site label stands for: CD45RO-CCR7+CD27+CD95- naive CD8+ T cells lacking CXCR3 (TNR3-). This clonotype was sampled from a human donor in good health. Some clones in this sample may be carry-over from other donors' samples. The encoded CDR3 is CASSSTGRIAYEQYF.